A single sample is the source of the 32 T cell receptor beta chains below, sequenced in a study of CD8 T cells in Susac syndrome (dated by TCRdb to between 2019 and 2020). Libraries were made using the immunoSEQ multiplex PCR assay. RNA was extracted using the RNeasy kit, and roughly 0.5 to 1 ug of the RNA was reverse transcribed with random hexamers. TCRdb took the public reads, trimmed them with fastp at Q25, ran MiXCR for clone calling and kept in-frame beta chains. Merged by CDR3 protein, the rows form single entries marked with the most common genes and DNA. For this sample the table gives some 180,000 distinct CDR3 sequences, of which more than 85% were detected only once. 0.085% to 0.1% of the sample goes to the ten largest clones. Sample: CD4+ T cells from PBMCs. The receptors shown here come from a human donor with Susac syndrome.

The chain recombines TRBV7-9 with TRBJ2-7, with D possibly TRBD2 on 5 matching bases. V dropped 5 bases and J dropped 1 base, with 9 bases sitting between them. In germline, CDR1 is SEHNR, CDR2 FQNEAQ (reference sequence). The CDR3 totals 13 residues. For the CDR3, the DNA is TGTGCCAGCAGCGGCCGGGAATCCTACGAGCAGTACTTC. As protein: CASSGRESYEQYF.

The chain has TRBV7-3 and TRBJ1-2; perhaps TRBD1 as D (6 bases). CDR3 length: 14 residues. V shed 5 bases and J shed 4 bases, with 14 bases lying between them. The V gene's germline CDR1 is SGHTA and CDR2 FQGTGA. CDR3 nucleotide sequence: TGTGCCAGCAGCCAAGGGGGGGCCAGCTATGGCTACACCTTC. Translation: CASSQGGASYGYTF. The full variable domain, rest sourced from reference TRBV7-3 and TRBJ1-2, is GAGVSQTPSNKVTEKGKYVELRCDPISGHTALYWYRQSLGQGPEFLIYFQGTGAADDSGLPNDRFFAVRPEGSVSTLKIQRTERGDSAVYLCASSQGGASYGYTFGSGTRLTVV.

J is TRBJ2-3 and V is TRBV25-1; 9 positions agree with TRBD1. Germline V lookup: CDR1 MGHDK, CDR2 SYGVNS. The CDR3 contains 14 residues. V shed 4 bases and J 7 bases; nucleotides not matched to a gene: 6. In DNA form, the CDR3 reads TGTGCCAGCAGTGGAGGGACAGGGAGAAATACGCAGTATTTT. Its translation is CASSGGTGRNTQYF.

This chain links TRBV27 with TRBJ2-3; D is perhaps TRBD2 (5 bases). V was shortened by 6 bases and J by 7 bases, with 11 bases between the two germline ends. The CDR3 totals 12 residues. Germline loops: CDR1 MNHEY, CDR2 SMNVEV (reference sequence). The CDR3 spells CASSGLWNTQYF. The CDR3 coding sequence is TGTGCCAGCAGCGGACTTTGGAATACGCAGTATTTT.

The chain combines TRBV6-6 with TRBJ2-7, with TRBD1 matching over 12 bases. V shed 5 bases and J 7 bases; nucleotides not matched to a gene: 12. The CDR3 consists of 16 residues. Germline CDR1 and CDR2: MNHNY and SVGAGI (reference sequence). CDR3 loop: CASSQPSGTGGGEQYF. Here the CDR3 DNA reads TGTGCCAGCAGTCAACCTTCCGGGACAGGGGGCGGAGAGCAGTACTTC.

The chain couples TRBV6-6 to TRBJ2-7; possible D gene TRBD1, 5 bases. The CDR3 loop spans 15 amino acids. Germline V gene lookup returns CDR1 MNHNY and CDR2 SVGAGI (reference sequence). V lost 2 bases, J lost 3 bases, and 14 bases lay in between. In DNA form, the CDR3 reads TGTGCCAGCAGTTACCCATCCATGCAGGGCTACGAGCAGTACTTC. Translating it yields CASSYPSMQGYEQYF.

This clonotype was seen only once. This chain links TRBV2 with TRBJ1-1, with D perhaps TRBD1 (6 bases). The CDR3 contains 14 residues. V lost 8 bases and J 4 bases, leaving 17 bases between the germline ends. Germline CDR1 SNHLY, CDR2 FYNNEI. The CDR3 reads CASGVAGVITEAFF. In DNA, the CDR3 is TGTGCCAGCGGGGTGGCAGGGGTTATCACTGAAGCTTTCTTT.

The CDR3 coding sequence is TGCAGTGCTAGGGTCGCGGGGGGCTCCCCTGAGCAGTTCTTC. Translated, it gives CSARVAGGSPEQFF. This chain links TRBV20-1 with TRBJ2-1, with 8 positions matching TRBD2. Germline V gene sequence: CDR1 DFQATT, CDR2 SNEGSKA (reference sequence). Trimming cost V 3 bases and J 9 bases; bases outside gene matches: 10. CDR3 length: 14 amino acids.

The J gene is TRBJ1-2, the V gene TRBV10-3; D call uncertain. V lost 0 bases, J lost 8 bases, and 13 bases lay in between. Germline values: CDR1 ENHRY, CDR2 SYGVKD. CDR3 length equals 14 residues. CDR3 amino acids: CAISESTGPRGYTF. The CDR3, as DNA: TGTGCCATCAGTGAGTCGACCGGTCCTCGGGGCTACACCTTC.

V is TRBV7-8 and J is TRBJ2-7, with 9 bases fitting TRBD1. After removal of 4 bases from V and 5 bases from J, the junction contained 9 bases not matched to a gene. This CDR3 has 15 residues. Germline loops: CDR1 SGHVS, CDR2 FQNEAQ. The CDR3 is CASSSSGTGSNEQYF. CDR3 coding DNA: TGTGCCAGCAGCTCCTCCGGGACAGGGTCTAACGAGCAGTACTTC.

This chain uses TRBV5-1 with TRBJ2-7; 8 bases agree with TRBD1. There are 15 residues in the CDR3. Germline values: CDR1 SGHRS, CDR2 YFSETQ. V was pared by 0 bases and J by 7 bases, with 9 bases of the junction left unmatched. The CDR3 region is CASSLGRQGAGEQYF. The CDR3 coding sequence is TGCGCCAGCAGCTTGGGGCGTCAGGGGGCTGGAGAGCAGTACTTC.

This chain joins TRBV24-1 and TRBJ2-3; TRBD1 matches at 10 bases. Per germline, CDR1 KGHDR and CDR2 SFDVKD. This CDR3 has 17 residues. V shed 4 bases, J shed 2 bases, and the junction held 8 bases outside the gene matches. As DNA, the CDR3 is TGTGCCACCAGTGACAAACCTGGGACAGGGGACACAGATACGCAGTATTTT. Translated: CATSDKPGTGDTDTQYF.

The chain employs TRBV29-1 and TRBJ2-7; D gene uncertain. This CDR3 contains 13 residues. Germline values: CDR1 SQVTM, CDR2 ANQGSEA. Trimming removed 4 bases at V and 2 bases at J, with 12 bases between. In DNA, the CDR3 is TGCAGCGTTGCCGGGTCCGGCGCCTACGAGCAGTACTTC. It translates to CSVAGSGAYEQYF.

The chain carries TRBV20-1 and TRBJ1-5; 9 nucleotides match TRBD1. This CDR3 has 14 amino acids. The V gene end was trimmed by 1 base and the J gene end by 6 bases; junction bases not matched to a gene: 4. Germline V gene sequence: CDR1 DFQATT, CDR2 SNEGSKA (reference sequence). Here the CDR3 DNA reads TGCAGTGCTAGAGCGGGACAGGGCATTCAGCCCCAGCATTTT. Its protein is CSARAGQGIQPQHF.

The gene calls are TRBV12-3 or TRBV12-4 and TRBJ2-7, with D possibly being TRBD2 (6 bases). V was pared by 6 bases and J by 2 bases, with 17 bases between. This CDR3 comprises 15 residues. The CDR3 nucleotides are TGTGCCAGCAGCCTGCCCGGGACTGGAACCTACGAGCAGTACTTC. Amino acid sequence: CASSLPGTGTYEQYF.

This chain links TRBV6-5 with TRBJ1-1, with a tentative D call TRBD1 (6 bases). Germline V gene sequence: CDR1 MNHEY, CDR2 SVGAGI. Trimming removed 5 bases from V and 10 bases from J, with 14 bases in between. The CDR3 extends over 12 amino acids. CDR3 bases: TGTGCCAGCAGTAGAATACAGGGTTCAGCTTTCTTT. Amino acids: CASSRIQGSAFF.

The rearrangement joins TRBV30 to TRBJ2-2; D remains ambiguous. V was trimmed by 5 bases and J by 1 base, leaving 11 bases between them. CDR1 is GTSNPN, CDR2 SVGIG, per germline (reference sequence). The length of the CDR3 is 14 residues. The CDR3 nucleotides are TGTGCCTGGGCCCAAATCCAGAACACCGGGGAGCTGTTTTTT. It yields the protein CAWAQIQNTGELFF.

The chain links TRBV3-1 to TRBJ2-7; D remains ambiguous. V lost 1 base and J lost 3, with 10 bases in between. Germline CDR1 and CDR2: LGHDT and YNNKEL (reference sequence). This CDR3 comprises 14 residues. This CDR3 is CASSQVIFSYEQYF. The CDR3 DNA is TGTGCCAGCAGCCAAGTGATATTTAGCTACGAGCAGTACTTC.

The chain uses TRBV6-2 or TRBV6-3 and TRBJ2-7; D is undetermined. Germline V gene lookup returns CDR1 MNHEY and CDR2 SVGEGT. The V end was cut by 10 bases, the J end by 2 bases, with 15 bases between. This CDR3 is 13 amino acids long. For the CDR3, the DNA is TGTGCCACCTCGGGCCGGGCGACCTACGAGCAGTACTTC. Amino acids: CATSGRATYEQYF.

The rearrangement joins TRBV12-3 or TRBV12-4 to TRBJ2-1; 16 bases match TRBD2. The CDR3 is 16 residues long. The V and J ends lost 5 bases and 8 bases, in that order; junction bases with no gene match: 6. Here the CDR3 DNA reads TGTGCCAGCAGTCTTGAGGGACTAGCGGGGGGGGATGAGCAGTTCTTC. Its protein product is CASSLEGLAGGDEQFF.

The chain employs TRBV20-1 and TRBJ1-2; D is perhaps TRBD1 (5 bases). This CDR3 spans 13 amino acids. CDR1 is DFQATT and CDR2 is SNEGSKA in the germline V gene (reference sequence). Trimming took 3 bases from V and 9 from J, leaving 17 bases between them. In DNA, the CDR3 is TGCAGTGCTAGGGGGCAGGCCACGCGGCGCTACACCTTC. Protein sequence: CSARGQATRRYTF.

The chain employs TRBV3-1 and TRBJ1-2, with D hard to call. The CDR3 is 13 residues long. V was clipped by 1 base and J by 7 bases, with 10 bases between them. CDR1 is LGHDT and CDR2 is YNNKEL in the germline V gene (reference sequence). The CDR3 DNA reads TGTGCCAGCAGCCAAGCGGCGACGGGTGGCTACACCTTC. It codes for CASSQAATGGYTF. The full variable domain, in which reference TRBV3-1 and TRBJ1-2 provide the parts outside the CDR3, is DTAVSQTPKYLVTQMGNDKSIKCEQNLGHDTMYWYKQDSKKFLKIMFSYNNKELIINETVPNRFSPKSPDKAHLNLHINSLELGDSAVYFCASSQAATGGYTFGSGTRLTVV.

The chain is built from TRBV20-1 and TRBJ2-5, with TRBD2 matching 9 bases. CDR3 length: 14 residues. Trimming cost V 5 bases and J 9 bases; bases outside gene matches: 13. Germline values: CDR1 DFQATT, CDR2 SNEGSKA (reference sequence). The CDR3 sequence is CSAFSGLAVRAQYF. DNA for the CDR3: TGCAGTGCTTTTTCGGGACTAGCCGTTAGGGCCCAGTACTTC.

This sequence joins TRBV30 and TRBJ1-2; 7 bases line up with TRBD1. Trimming cost V 2 bases and J 4 bases; bases outside gene matches: 4. Germline V CDR1 and CDR2: GTSNPN, SVGIG (reference sequence). The CDR3 has 13 amino acids. Here the CDR3 DNA reads TGTGCCTGGAGTTTGCAGGGGGGCTATGGCTACACCTTC. As protein: CAWSLQGGYGYTF.

This CDR3 is CASSYSPGGGYEQYF. CDR3 DNA sequence: TGTGCCAGCAGTTACTCGCCGGGAGGAGGGTACGAGCAGTACTTC. The chain has TRBV6-6 and TRBJ2-7, with TRBD2 matching over 7 bases. The CDR3 runs to 15 residues. Germline assignment: CDR1 MNHNY and CDR2 SVGAGI (reference sequence). Trimming cost V 0 bases and J 4 bases; bases outside gene matches: 6.

This clonotype was detected only once. The CDR3 loop reads CASRAGGGYGYTF. The CDR3 nucleotides read TGTGCCAGCAGGGCCGGGGGAGGGTATGGCTACACCTTC. V usage is TRBV5-4 and J usage is TRBJ1-2, with a weak D call TRBD1 (5 bases). This CDR3 has 13 residues. From germline, CDR1 is SGHNT and CDR2 YYREEE (reference sequence). The ends were cut back, 5 bases at V and 5 bases at J, with 13 bases in the middle.

The chain links TRBV18 to TRBJ1-1; 7 bases map to TRBD1. V was clipped by 3 bases and J by 8 bases; unmatched bases: 9. CDR3 length equals 14 residues. CDR1 KGHSH and CDR2 LQKENI come from the germline V gene. The CDR3 loop reads CASSPPLGTVEAFF. The DNA of the CDR3 is TGTGCCAGCTCACCGCCACTCGGGACAGTAGAAGCTTTCTTT.

J is TRBJ1-1 and V is TRBV9, with no clear D. This CDR3 is built from 13 residues. The V gene's germline CDR1 is SGDLS and CDR2 YYNGEE. V dropped 4 bases and J dropped 4 bases, with 11 bases sitting between them. CDR3 sequence: CASSPRVGTEAFF. The CDR3 DNA is TGTGCCAGCAGCCCGCGGGTGGGCACTGAAGCTTTCTTT.

V usage is TRBV18 and J usage is TRBJ1-5; 8 bases line up with TRBD1. The CDR3 covers 14 residues. Germline values: CDR1 KGHSH, CDR2 LQKENI. The V and J ends lost 6 bases and 9 bases, in that order; junction bases with no gene match: 10. CDR3 sequence (DNA): TGTGCCAGCTCCCTAGACAGGGGCGGACGGCCCCAGCATTTT. This sequence encodes CASSLDRGGRPQHF.

The rearrangement uses TRBV3-1 and TRBJ1-2, with unresolved D. V was cut by 0 bases and J by 6 bases, with 14 bases left in between. Germline V gene sequence: CDR1 LGHDT, CDR2 YNNKEL (reference sequence). The CDR3 has 15 amino acids. CDR3 region: CASSQDVSLQNGYTF. CDR3 nucleotide sequence: TGTGCCAGCAGCCAAGACGTTTCTCTACAGAATGGCTACACCTTC. Full variable domain (outside the CDR3, taken from reference TRBV3-1 and TRBJ1-2): DTAVSQTPKYLVTQMGNDKSIKCEQNLGHDTMYWYKQDSKKFLKIMFSYNNKELIINETVPNRFSPKSPDKAHLNLHINSLELGDSAVYFCASSQDVSLQNGYTFGSGTRLTVV.

The chain employs TRBV3-1 and TRBJ2-7; 12 nucleotides align to TRBD2. The germline V gene encodes CDR1 LGHDT and CDR2 YNNKEL (reference sequence). V shed 6 bases, J shed 4 bases, and the junction held 4 bases outside the gene matches. The CDR3 spans 14 residues. The CDR3 region is CASSSGTSGYEQYF. Written as DNA, the CDR3 is TGTGCCAGCAGTTCCGGGACTAGCGGGTACGAGCAGTACTTC.

The V call is TRBV7-2, the J call TRBJ2-7; the match to TRBD1 covers 10 bases. This CDR3 region has 15 residues. V trimming: 4 bases; J trimming: 7 bases; junction bases outside the gene matches: 10. From germline, CDR1 is SGHTA and CDR2 FQGNSA. This chain's CDR3 is CASSYTRQGAREQYF. The DNA for the CDR3 is TGTGCCAGCAGCTATACCCGACAGGGGGCGAGGGAGCAGTACTTC.